The present T cell receptor (beta chain) was sequenced within a study of blood T cell repertoires in COVID-19. Study at large: T cells, B-cell-depleted T cells, or PBMCs provided the cDNA or gDNA that served as material.

The Seattle patients joined while their infection was active and were tracked longitudinally afterward. V was clipped by 2 bases and J by 7 bases; unmatched bases: 6. From germline, CDR1 is SGHTA and CDR2 FQGTGA. This CDR3 region has 16 residues. Original handling: Estimation of nucleated cell counts was performed using reference gene primer amplification. Clones were sequenced by immunoSEQ multiplex PCR, and TCRdb holds only the in-frame ones, with some missing. D and trimming were read from the DNA, whereas the V and J calls and clone size are those reported in that table. The table lists about 160,000 clones, roughly 84% of them singletons.

This TCR was sampled from a woman aged 55-75 years with COVID-19, enrolled during active disease. The V call is TRBV7-3, the J call TRBJ2-1, with 12 bases identical to TRBD2. Sequencing used peripheral blood. CDR3 in amino acids: CASSLSPSGRVNEQFF. Written as DNA, the CDR3 is TGTGCCAGCAGCTTATCTCCTAGCGGGAGGGTGAATGAGCAGTTCTTC.